This entry lists 4 T cell receptor beta chains sequenced from one sample in a study of cytomegalovirus exposure and HLA in healthy donors. In the PCR, 60 Vbeta and 13 Jbeta primers were used. Only in-frame clones appear in the TCRdb table, and some are missing; sequencing was by immunoSEQ multiplex PCR. The sample has fewer than 150,000 clones; roughly 76% are singletons. The sequenced material came from PBMCs. The source of these receptors is a human donor in good health.

V is TRBV2 and J is TRBJ2-7, with D perhaps TRBD1 (5 bases). Trimming took off 11 bases at V and 2 bases at J, with 13 bases between the two ends. This CDR3 has 12 amino acids. From germline, CDR1 is SNHLY and CDR2 FYNNEI. Here the CDR3 DNA reads TGTGCCGGAGCCAGGGATCCCTACGAGCAGTACTTC. It specifies CAGARDPYEQYF.

Comment on this clone: The junction departs from the called germline gene at one end, perhaps through a read error. This chain joins TRBV27 and TRBJ2-1; 8 positions agree with TRBD2. Germline loops: CDR1 MNHEY, CDR2 SMNVEV (reference sequence). This CDR3 has 15 amino acids. DNA for the CDR3: TGTGCCAGCAAGGGCGGGAGGTTCTCCTACAATAAGCAGTTCTTC. It is translated as CASKGGRFSYNKQFF.

V is TRBV5-4 and J is TRBJ2-5; TRBD2 matches 8 bases. V shed 3 bases, J shed 5 bases, and the junction held 9 bases outside the gene matches. Germline CDR1 SGHNT, CDR2 YYREEE (reference sequence). There are 15 residues in the CDR3. The CDR3 DNA is TGTGCCAGCAGCTCGACCAGCGGGAGTGACGAGACCCAGTACTTC. Translation gives CASSSTSGSDETQYF. Together with reference TRBV5-4 and TRBJ2-5, the CDR3 gives the full variable domain: ETGVTQSPTHLIKTRGQQVTLRCSSQSGHNTVSWYQQALGQGPQFIFQYYREEENGRGNFPPRFSGLQFPNYSSELNVNALELDDSALYLCASSSTSGSDETQYFGPGTRLLVL.

The chain uses TRBV10-3 and TRBJ1-2, with D unclear. V lost 4 bases and J lost 6, with 18 bases in between. The CDR3 consists of 15 residues. Germline CDR1 is ENHRY and CDR2 is SYGVKD. The CDR3 coding sequence is TGTGCCATCAGTGGCCTTCCCCATATCGGTGATGGCTACACCTTC. It translates to CAISGLPHIGDGYTF.